A selection of T cell receptor beta chains follows, all from one sample in a study of blood T cell repertoires in COVID-19. The repertoire was sequenced with immunoSEQ multiplex PCR; TCRdb's copy has only in-frame clones and lacks some. The profile shows approximately 220,000 clones, around 80% of them singletons. The sample taken for sequencing was peripheral blood. The source of these receptors is a man aged 40-50 years with acute or convalescent COVID-19. Both conserved end residues are part of each CDR3. Each record gives: V gene, D gene, J gene, clone size, CDR3 DNA, CDR3 protein. A D gene is named only where the DNA matches it firmly. A clone size is listed for some rows: how often the clone was seen (once, few, many), or a class if it is expanded.

>TRBV19|TRBD1|TRBJ2-5|NA
TGTGCCAGCTCGAACCAGGGACAGGGCCAAGAGACCCAGTACTTC
CASSNQGQGQETQYF
>TRBV11-2|NA|TRBJ1-6|NA
TGTGCCAGCAGCGCCCTCCCCAGGGCGGCACCCCTCCACTTT
CASSALPRAAPLHF
>TRBV30|TRBD1|TRBJ1-2|NA
TGTGCCTGGGGGACAGGGGAGGCCGATGGCTACACCTTC
CAWGTGEADGYTF
>TRBV5-4|NA|TRBJ2-2|NA
TGTGCCAGCGCAGAGGGGAACACCGGGGAGCTGTTTTTT
CASAEGNTGELFF
>TRBV6-2/TRBV6-3|TRBD2|TRBJ2-7|NA
TGTGCCAGCAGTTCCCTTGCTAGCGGGGTCCCTTACGAGCAGTACTTC
CASSSLASGVPYEQYF
>TRBV4-1|NA|TRBJ1-5|NA
TGCGCCAGCAGCCAGGACAGAAGCAATCAGCCCCAGCATTTT
CASSQDRSNQPQHF
>TRBV18|TRBD1|TRBJ2-7|NA
TGTGCCAGCTCACGAACGGGACAGGAATCCTACGAGCAGTACTTC
CASSRTGQESYEQYF
>TRBV11-2|NA|TRBJ1-5|NA
TGTGCCAGCAGCTTCACAGTAGGCCAGCCCCAGCATTTT
CASSFTVGQPQHF
>TRBV9|TRBD2|TRBJ2-1|NA
TGTGCCAGCAGCGTATGGGAGCGGGGCAATGAGCAGTTCTTC
CASSVWERGNEQFF
>TRBV28|TRBD2|TRBJ2-7|NA
TGTGCCAGCAGTTTTAGCGGGACCCTCAACGAGCAGTACTTC
CASSFSGTLNEQYF
>TRBV2|TRBD1|TRBJ2-2|NA
TGTGCCAGCAGTGGGAGGGACAGGGGCCCCACCGGGGAGCTGTTTTTT
CASSGRDRGPTGELFF
>TRBV6-6|NA|TRBJ1-2|NA
TGTGCCAGCAGTTCCCCACAGGGTTACTACTATGGCTACACCTTC
CASSSPQGYYYGYTF
>TRBV19|NA|TRBJ1-1|once
TGTGCCAGTAGTTCGCAGGGAGGAACTGAAGCTTTCTTT
CASSSQGGTEAFF
>TRBV10-1|NA|TRBJ1-3|NA
TGCGCCAGCAGCTCCTCAGGGACTGGAAACACCATATATTTT
CASSSSGTGNTIYF
>TRBV7-8|NA|TRBJ2-1|NA
TGTGCCAGCAGCCCATCGAGCTATGAGCAGTTCTTC
CASSPSSYEQFF
>TRBV19|TRBD1|TRBJ1-4|NA
TGTGCCAGTAGCCGGACAGGGGATAATGAAAAACTGTTTTTT
CASSRTGDNEKLFF
>TRBV6-5|TRBD1|TRBJ1-4|NA
TGTGCCAGCAGTTACACCGGGACAGGGGAGGGAAAACTGTTTTTT
CASSYTGTGEGKLFF
>TRBV5-1|TRBD1|TRBJ1-2|few
TGCGCCAGCAGCCAATCCGGGACAGGGTATGGCTACACCTTC
CASSQSGTGYGYTF